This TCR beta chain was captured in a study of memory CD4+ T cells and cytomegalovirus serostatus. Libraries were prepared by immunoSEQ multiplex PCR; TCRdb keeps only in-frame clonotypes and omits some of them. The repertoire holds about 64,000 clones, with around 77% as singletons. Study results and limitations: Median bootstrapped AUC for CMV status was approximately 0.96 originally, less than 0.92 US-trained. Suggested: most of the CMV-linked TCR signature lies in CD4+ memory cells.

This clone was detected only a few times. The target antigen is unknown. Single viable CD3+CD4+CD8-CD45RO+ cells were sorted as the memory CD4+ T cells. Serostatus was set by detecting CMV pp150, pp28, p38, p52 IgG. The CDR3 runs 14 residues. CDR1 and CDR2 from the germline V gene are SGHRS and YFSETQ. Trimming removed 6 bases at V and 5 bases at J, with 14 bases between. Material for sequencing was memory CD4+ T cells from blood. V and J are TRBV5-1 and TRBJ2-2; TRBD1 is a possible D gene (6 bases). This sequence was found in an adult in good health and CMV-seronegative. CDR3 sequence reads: CASTQNQGTGELFF. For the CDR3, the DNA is TGCGCCAGCACACAAAACCAGGGGACCGGGGAGCTGTTTTTT.